This paragraph reports one T cell receptor beta chain. The PBMCs studied were ones that came from approximately 9.9 ml fresh peripheral blood. This sample was taken from a study of T cells in Graves' hyperthyroidism and ophthalmopathy. Whole-study context: Staff took peripheral blood when the initial diagnosis was made, before any treatment began.

This CDR3 is built from 15 residues. Trimming cost V 4 bases and J 6 bases; bases outside gene matches: 4. The TCR beta CDR3 regions underwent amplification using RNA transcripts as the source. The primer set for the first-round RT-PCR of the TCR CDR3 was HTBI. TCRdb reprocessed the multiplex PCR reads with MiXCR, giving one entry per CDR3 protein. Of under 400,000 distinct CDR3 sequences in the sample, 15% to 20% were seen once. This TCR derives from a woman between 50 and 59 years old with Graves' hyperthyroidism. Sequencing was performed on blood. The chain combines TRBV12-3 or TRBV12-4 with TRBJ2-3; TRBD2 aligns across 13 bases. The CDR3 loop reads CASSWTSGGGDTQYF. The CDR3 bases are TGTGCCAGCAGTTGGACTAGCGGGGGAGGGGATACGCAGTATTTT.